This passage covers 32 T cell receptor beta chains from one sample sequenced in a study of breast tumors, draining lymph nodes, adjacent tissues (dated by TCRdb to about 2016). Receptor amplification or capture employed multiplex PCR. Sequencing instrument: Illumina HiSeq 2000. TCRdb cleaned the public reads at Q25 with fastp, built clones with MiXCR and kept in-frame beta chains. Each CDR3 protein gets just one entry, which takes the most common genes and DNA from the rows behind it. Across this sample there are 150,000 to 200,000 distinct CDR3 sequences, with more than 25% seen only once. The ten biggest clones cover more than 3.5% of the sample. The lymph node samples were taken from the axillary draining lymph nodes of breast cancer patients. The sample comprised axillary lymph node tissue. The origin of the receptors is a female donor with breast cancer. Some clones in this sample may be carry-over from other donors' samples.

This clonotype was counted between two and nine times. This chain joins TRBV9 and TRBJ1-1; a possible D gene is TRBD1 (5 bases). Germline lookup yields CDR1 SGDLS and CDR2 YYNGEE. V lost 1 base and J lost 5, with 9 bases in between. The CDR3 runs to 13 residues. CDR3 sequence (DNA): TGTGCCAGCAGCGTAAACTGGGGGACTGAAGCTTTCTTT. It codes for CASSVNWGTEAFF.

Notes on this clonotype: The final CDR3 position lacks the conserved phenylalanine or tryptophan, pointing to a likely read error. The DNA is omitted, as the CDR3 cannot be located on it reliably, and the CDR3 follows TCRdb's listing. V is TRBV27 and J is TRBJ1-4. The CDR3 sequence runs 10 residues, both termini included. Germline V lookup: CDR1 MNHEY, CDR2 SMNVEV (reference sequence). The CDR3 sequence is CASRVQGLFN.

This clonotype was picked up many times. The chain uses TRBV5-5 and TRBJ2-7; TRBD2 matches 12 bases. The germline V gene has CDR1 SGHKS and CDR2 YYEKEE (reference sequence). The CDR3 is made up of 14 amino acids. The ends lost 6 bases at V and 3 bases at J; junction bases unmatched: 4. The CDR3 protein is CASTWTSGDYEQYF. The CDR3 bases are TGTGCCAGCACCTGGACTAGCGGGGACTACGAGCAGTACTTC.

This clonotype was detected ten times or more. V gene TRBV28 combines with J gene TRBJ2-5, with D perhaps TRBD2 (5 bases). V lost 5 bases, J lost 7 bases, and 14 bases lay in between. Germline V gene lookup returns CDR1 MDHEN and CDR2 SYDVKM. The CDR3 sequence is 13 residues long. CDR3 loop: CASSRLVEGTQYF. CDR3 nucleotides: TGTGCCAGCAGTAGACTCGTTGAGGGGACCCAGTACTTC.

The V call is TRBV9, the J call TRBJ2-5, with 11 bases matching TRBD2. This CDR3 contains 15 residues. V dropped 0 bases and J dropped 4; count of bases not matched to a gene: 2. Germline V CDR1 and CDR2: SGDLS, YYNGEE. The CDR3: CASSVGTSGLETQYF. The CDR3 nucleotides read TGTGCCAGCAGCGTAGGGACTAGCGGGTTAGAGACCCAGTACTTC.

This clonotype was counted between two and nine times. The chain combines TRBV7-9 with TRBJ2-5; 9 positions match TRBD1. The V gene's germline CDR1 is SEHNR and CDR2 FQNEAQ (reference sequence). After removal of 5 bases from V and 4 bases from J, the junction contained 11 bases not matched to a gene. This CDR3 is 16 amino acids long. The CDR3 here is CASSPWGQGHTETQYF. In DNA, the CDR3 is TGTGCCAGCAGCCCATGGGGACAGGGACATACAGAGACCCAGTACTTC.

The chain links TRBV12-1 to TRBJ1-5; the table's D call of TRBD1 was not tested on the DNA. TRBV12-1 is a known pseudogene. This CDR3 is built from 14 residues. Here the CDR3 reads CAAAPTGLDQPQHF. The DNA of the CDR3 is TGTGCTGCAGCCCCGACAGGGTTGGATCAGCCCCAGCATTTT.

As to this clonotype: This clone may be a read error of a much larger clone one base away. The chain couples TRBV30 to TRBJ2-1; no clear D. The germline V and J ends were trimmed by 0 bases and 13 bases, with 10 bases remaining between them. The CDR3 covers 11 residues. The V gene's germline CDR1 is GTSNPN and CDR2 SVGIG (reference sequence). The CDR3 region has the DNA TGTGCCTGGAGTGTACTACAGATACAGTTCTTC. This gives the protein CAWSVLQIQFF. Variable domain in full (rest from reference TRBV30 and TRBJ2-1): SQTIHQWPATLVQPVGSPLSLECTVEGTSNPNLYWYRQAAGRGLQLLFYSVGIGQISSEVPQNLSASRPQDRQFILSSKKLLLSDSGFYLCAWSVLQIQFFGPGTRLTVL.

This clonotype showed up many times. The chain joins TRBV19 to TRBJ2-2, with 9 positions matching TRBD2. The V segment lost 2 bases and the J segment 7 bases; nucleotides outside the gene matches: 5. The germline V gene has CDR1 LNHDA and CDR2 SQIVND (reference sequence). The CDR3 length is 15 residues. The CDR3 loop reads CASSILAGWYGELFF. In DNA form, the CDR3 reads TGTGCCAGTAGTATACTAGCGGGGTGGTACGGGGAGCTGTTTTTT.

At least ten counts were recorded for this clonotype. The junction differs from germline at one of its ends, possibly a read error. The chain links TRBV7-7 to TRBJ2-3; TRBD1 aligns across 7 bases. CDR1 SSHAT and CDR2 FNYEAQ come from the germline V gene (reference sequence). CDR3 size: 15 residues. The CDR3 DNA sequence: TGTGCTAGCAGCTTAAACAGGGGCGACACAGATACGCAGTATTTT. Its protein product is CASSLNRGDTDTQYF.

This clonotype came up many times. The V gene is TRBV12-3 or TRBV12-4, the J gene TRBJ2-7; D is possibly TRBD1 (5 bases). This CDR3 region has 15 residues. Between the trimmed V and J ends, which lost 6 bases and 2 bases, there was a span of 17 bases. In DNA, the CDR3 is TGTGCCAGCAGCGAAGTCCAGGGCGCCGCCTACGAGCAGTACTTC. The encoded protein is CASSEVQGAAYEQYF.

This clonotype was counted many times. V gene TRBV5-8 combines with J gene TRBJ2-7; unclear D gene. Looked up from germline, CDR1 is SGHTS and CDR2 is YDEGEE. The CDR3 loop spans 16 amino acids. The ends were cut back, 4 bases at V and 3 bases at J, with 20 bases in the middle. The CDR3 nucleotides read TGTGCCAGCAGCCCTCCGCCAGTGGCGAAAGACTACGAGCAGTACTTC. This codes for CASSPPPVAKDYEQYF. Filled out from reference TRBV5-8 and TRBJ2-7, the complete variable domain reads EAGVTQSPTHLIKTRGQQATLRCSPISGHTSVYWYQQALGLGLQFLLWYDEGEERNRGNFPPRFSGRQFPNYSSELNVNALELEDSALYLCASSPPPVAKDYEQYFGPGTRLTVT.

This clonotype has just one count. V is TRBV7-9 and J is TRBJ2-3; TRBD2 aligns across 15 bases. The CDR3 has 18 amino acids. CDR1 SEHNR and CDR2 FQNEAQ come from the germline V gene (reference sequence). Trimming took 6 bases from V and 4 from J; bases not matched to a gene: 11. CDR3: CASSPRAGTSGGPDTQYF. DNA for the CDR3: TGTGCCAGCAGTCCCAGAGCCGGGACTAGCGGGGGGCCAGATACGCAGTATTTT.

This clonotype has only one observation. Being one base from a much bigger clone, this may be a read error. This likely comes from a read error, as the CDR3 has no conserved phenylalanine or tryptophan at its end. CDR3 residues: CASNGSTQHL. In DNA, the CDR3 is TGTGCCAGCAACGGGAGTACCCAGCATCTT. The chain combines TRBV6-1 with TRBJ1-5, with D unclear. Trimming cost V 7 bases and J 11 bases, with 9 bases left between them. CDR1 is MNHNS, CDR2 SASEGT, per germline. The CDR3 consists of 10 residues.

This clonotype was found many times. The chain links TRBV4-3 to TRBJ1-4, with 7 nucleotides matching TRBD1. The CDR3 sequence is 17 residues long. The junction had 12 bases not matched to a gene; V was cut back by 3 bases and J by 5 bases. CDR1 is LGHNA, CDR2 YSLEER, per germline. The CDR3 DNA is TGCGCCAGCAGCCATATGATTCCGGGACAGAGAAATGAAAAACTGTTTTTT. Its translation is CASSHMIPGQRNEKLFF.

This clonotype was counted ten times or more. This chain's CDR3 is CASSPGGTSDDTQYF. In DNA form, the CDR3 reads TGTGCCAGCAGCCCCGGGGGGACTAGTGATGATACGCAGTATTTT. The chain combines TRBV9 with TRBJ2-3, with 8 bases lining up with TRBD2. CDR3 length: 15 amino acids. The ends lost 4 bases at V and 6 bases at J; junction bases unmatched: 10. The germline V gene has CDR1 SGDLS and CDR2 YYNGEE.

This clonotype was picked up many times. The chain uses TRBV18 and TRBJ2-6; unclear D gene. Germline V lookup: CDR1 KGHSH, CDR2 LQKENI. The germline V and J ends were trimmed by 3 bases and 0 bases, with 12 bases remaining between them. CDR3 length equals 17 residues. This CDR3 is CASSPAVLSSGANVLTF. In DNA form, the CDR3 reads TGTGCCAGCTCACCGGCGGTCCTCAGCTCTGGGGCCAACGTCCTGACTTTC. The variable domain in full, with the rest retrieved from reference TRBV18 and TRBJ2-6, is NAGVMQNPRHLVRRRGQEARLRCSPMKGHSHVYWYRQLPEEGLKFMVYLQKENIIDESGMPKERFSAEFPKEGPSILRIQQVVRGDSAAYFCASSPAVLSSGANVLTFGAGSRLTVL.

This clonotype occurred many times. This sequence joins TRBV9 and TRBJ1-4; 7 bases fit TRBD1. Germline V gene sequence: CDR1 SGDLS, CDR2 YYNGEE. V gave up 3 bases and J gave up 1 base; unmatched junction bases: 3. The CDR3 has 15 amino acids. The CDR3 loop reads CASSARQGTNEKLFF. The DNA for the CDR3 is TGTGCCAGCAGCGCCCGACAGGGAACTAATGAAAAACTGTTTTTT.

A word on this clonotype: Mismatch with germline at one junction end may stem from a read error. The V call is TRBV5-6, the J call TRBJ1-6; D remains unclear. Germline-derived CDR1 and CDR2 are SGHDT and YYEEEE. The CDR3 totals 12 residues. For the CDR3, the DNA is TGTGCCAGCAGCTTGGCCCTGGAGCCCCTCTACTTC. It is translated as CASSLALEPLYF.

This clonotype showed up many times. This chain links TRBV7-9 with TRBJ1-2; unclear D gene. Per the germline V gene, CDR1 is SEHNR and CDR2 is FQNEAQ (reference sequence). The CDR3 is made up of 15 amino acids. Trimming pared 1 base from V and 4 bases from J, leaving 13 bases between. CDR3 region: CASSLGPGDSYGYTF. As DNA, the CDR3 is TGTGCCAGCAGCTTAGGGCCCGGAGACTCCTATGGCTACACCTTC.

This clonotype has a count of ten or more. The rearrangement joins TRBV9 to TRBJ1-2; D gene ambiguous. This CDR3 comprises 15 residues. The V end was cut by 0 bases, the J end by 6 bases, with 15 bases between. CDR1 is SGDLS and CDR2 is YYNGEE in the germline V gene. CDR3 sequence: CASSVGTELRNGYTF. DNA for the CDR3: TGTGCCAGCAGCGTAGGAACAGAGTTACGGAATGGCTACACCTTC.

This clonotype has ten or more counts. The V gene is TRBV4-3, the J gene TRBJ2-7; D might be TRBD2 (7 bases). V lost 0 bases and J 4 bases, leaving 13 bases between the germline ends. The CDR3 has 15 residues. CDR1 is LGHNA and CDR2 is YSLEER in the germline V gene. The CDR3, as DNA: TGCGCCAGCAGCCAAGAAGGTCGGGGGGCGTACGAGCAGTACTTC. Its translation: CASSQEGRGAYEQYF.

This clonotype was recorded many times. The J gene is TRBJ1-6, the V gene TRBV20-1; 8 positions match TRBD1. Unmatched junction bases numbered 15, after V lost 5 bases and J lost 0 bases. The CDR3 covers 19 residues. Germline V CDR1 and CDR2: DFQATT, SNEGSKA (reference sequence). Written as DNA, the CDR3 is TGCAGTGCTGAAGACATCCGGGACAGGTCGAGCTCCTATAATTCACCCCTCCACTTT. It codes for CSAEDIRDRSSSYNSPLHF.

V gene TRBV12-3 or TRBV12-4 combines with J gene TRBJ1-2; D remains unclear. V was trimmed by 7 bases and J by 8 bases, leaving 17 bases between them. CDR3 length equals 13 residues. CDR3 DNA sequence: TGTGCCAGCATCCTCAATGGCCGGGGAGGCTACACCTTC. Residues: CASILNGRGGYTF.

For this clonotype: A much larger clone differs by one base, so this may be a read error. This chain joins TRBV6-4 and TRBJ1-2; D remains ambiguous. The CDR3 spans 18 residues. Germline CDR1 MRHNA, CDR2 SNTAGT. V shed 6 bases and J shed 0 bases, with 23 bases lying between them. The CDR3 region has the DNA TGTGCCAGCAGCCCCTTTCACCTTGGAGGGCCATCTAACTATGGCTACACCTTC. As protein: CASSPFHLGGPSNYGYTF.

This rearrangement joins TRBV9 to TRBJ1-3, with D hard to call. V shed 1 base and J shed 2 bases, with 7 bases lying between them. CDR1 and CDR2 from the germline V gene are SGDLS and YYNGEE. This CDR3 has 14 amino acids. CDR3 DNA sequence: TGTGCCAGCAGCGTAAGCGAGCCTGGAAACACCATATATTTT. It codes for CASSVSEPGNTIYF.

About this clonotype: This may be a read error: a much more frequent sequence differs by one nucleotide. The chain joins TRBV19 to TRBJ2-5; 10 positions match TRBD2. The CDR3 totals 17 residues. Looked up from germline, CDR1 is LNHDA and CDR2 is SQIVND (reference sequence). CDR3 bases: TGTGCCAGTAGTTCCGCCTCGACTAGCGGGTACCAAGAGACCCAGTCCTTC. It yields the protein CASSSASTSGYQETQSF.

As for this clonotype: With a much larger clone just one base away, this may be a read error. The chain is built from TRBV5-4 and TRBJ2-3, with D unclear. Per germline, CDR1 SGHNT and CDR2 YYREEE (reference sequence). The CDR3 has 14 residues. Between the trimmed V and J ends, which lost 0 bases and 6 bases, there was a span of 11 bases. The CDR3 region is CASSLVQAADTQYF. The CDR3 DNA sequence: TGTGCCAGCAGCTTGGTTCAGGCAGCGGATACGCAGTATTTT.

Worth noting for this clonotype: One junction end disagrees with the germline gene, perhaps due to a read error. The chain uses TRBV19 and TRBJ2-5, with D perhaps assigned TRBD1 or TRBD2 (5 bases each). The germline CDR1 and CDR2 sequences are LNHDA and SQIVND (reference sequence). This CDR3 comprises 14 residues. DNA for the CDR3: TGTGCCAGTAGTGAAAGGACGGGGCAAGGGACCCAGTACTTC. Translated, it gives CASSERTGQGTQYF.

This clonotype was detected many times. The chain is built from TRBV6-5 and TRBJ2-2; no clear D. The germline gives CDR1 MNHEY, CDR2 SVGAGI. The V end was cut by 7 bases, the J end by 7 bases, with 13 bases between. The CDR3 length is 13 residues. CDR3 sequence reads: CASTMARHGELFF. The CDR3 DNA reads TGTGCCAGCACGATGGCTAGGCACGGGGAGCTGTTTTTT.

This clonotype came up many times. V and J are TRBV10-3 and TRBJ2-7; D possibly corresponds to TRBD2 (5 bases). V lost 2 bases and J lost 3, with 11 bases in between. This CDR3 has 14 amino acids. Germline V gene lookup returns CDR1 ENHRY and CDR2 SYGVKD. The CDR3 is CAISEGLFNYEQYF. CDR3 bases: TGTGCCATCAGTGAGGGACTTTTTAACTACGAGCAGTACTTC.

This clonotype occurred many times. The chain recombines TRBV7-9 with TRBJ1-5; a weak D match, TRBD1 (5 bases). The V gene's germline CDR1 is SEHNR and CDR2 FQNEAQ (reference sequence). The V end lost 4 bases, the J end lost 5 bases, and 39 bases lay between the germline ends. The CDR3 spans 23 residues. The CDR3 sequence: CASSSTRDDTIPRQLMKYQPQHF. CDR3 nucleotide sequence: TGTGCCAGCAGCTCTACTCGTGATGACACGATCCCCCGACAGCTCATGAAATATCAGCCCCAGCATTTT.